The sequence of this T cell receptor beta chain was determined in a study of shared T cell receptors in the human thymus. The repertoire was sequenced with immunoSEQ multiplex PCR; TCRdb's copy has only in-frame clones and lacks some. This sample has about 710,000 clones, with approximately 87% found just once. Germline V gives CDR1 SGHAT, CDR2 FQDESV (reference sequence). The CDR3 runs to 14 residues. Trimming shortened V by 5 bases and J by 5 bases, and 15 bases separated the two germline ends. This sample was also put to use in a study of human thymus T cells. As that study records: Obtained as resections during corrective heart surgery, the thymus tissue was then studied. Gene usage for V and J segments appeared biased in thymic and blood repertoires. A high degree of thymic repertoire overlap among unrelated individuals was reported in related research.

Sequencing was performed on thymocytes. This sequence was found in a boy less than two years old with a congenital heart defect. V usage is TRBV11-1 and J usage is TRBJ1-1; D might be TRBD1 (6 bases). CDR3 sequence (DNA): TGTGCCAGCAGCCCGGACAGCGGTTCGACTGAAGCTTTCTTT. Translation: CASSPDSGSTEAFF.